This T cell receptor (beta chain) was sequenced during a study of technical replicates of blood from a handful of donors. The CDR3 loop spans 14 amino acids. V gave up 5 bases and J gave up 3 bases; unmatched junction bases: 6. Per the germline V gene, CDR1 is SQVTM and CDR2 is ANQGSEA. The protocol was immunoSEQ multiplex PCR, while the TCRdb copy is restricted to in-frame clones and leaves out a portion. The table includes roughly 70,000 clones, approximately 91% detected once. The sequence came from a human donor in good health. Some clones in this sample may be carry-over from other donors' samples. The sample taken for sequencing was PBMCs. The V gene is TRBV29-1, the J gene TRBJ2-7, with TRBD2 matching 11 bases. CDR3 sequence (DNA): TGCAGCGTTATCGGACTAGCGGGTGGCTACGAGCAGTACTTC. Protein product: CSVIGLAGGYEQYF.